This entry features one T cell receptor (beta chain) sequence. Its specificity is unknown. The sample comes from a study of T cells in Graves' hyperthyroidism and ophthalmopathy. Findings and limits, study-wide: Most expanded thyroid clonotypes above 0.001 also appeared in blood.

CDR3 length equals 14 residues. The V end was cut by 3 bases, the J end by 4 bases, with 12 bases between. Germline CDR1 reads SEHNR; CDR2 reads FQNEAQ (reference sequence). RNA transcripts served as the template for amplifying TCR beta CDR3 regions. Carried out on the TCR CDR3, a first-round RT-PCR used the HTBI primer set. In TCRdb, the multiplex PCR reads were re-called with MiXCR into one record per CDR3 protein. Of hundreds of thousands of distinct CDR3 sequences in the sample, 40% to 55% are singletons; the top ten hold less than 8.5%. This receptor was identified in an adult man with Graves' disease, either hyperthyroidism or ophthalmopathy (not recorded which). The sequenced sample consisted of peripheral blood or thyroid tissue (not recorded which). The J gene is TRBJ2-5, the V gene TRBV7-9; maybe TRBD1 (5 bases). CDR3 loop: CASSFSDSRETQYF. The CDR3 DNA reads TGTGCCAGCAGCTTCTCCGACAGTAGAGAGACCCAGTACTTC.